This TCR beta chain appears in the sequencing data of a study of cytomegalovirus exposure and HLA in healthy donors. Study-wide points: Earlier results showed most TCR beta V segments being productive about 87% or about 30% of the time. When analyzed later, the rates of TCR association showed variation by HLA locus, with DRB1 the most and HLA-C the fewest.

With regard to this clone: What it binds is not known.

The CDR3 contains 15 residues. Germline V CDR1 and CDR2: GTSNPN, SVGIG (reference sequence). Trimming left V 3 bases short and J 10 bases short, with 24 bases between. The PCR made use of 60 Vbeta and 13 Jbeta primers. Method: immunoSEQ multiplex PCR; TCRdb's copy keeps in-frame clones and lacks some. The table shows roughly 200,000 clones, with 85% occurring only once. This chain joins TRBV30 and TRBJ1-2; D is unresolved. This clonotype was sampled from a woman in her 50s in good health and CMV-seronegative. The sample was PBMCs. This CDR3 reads CAWSLHKGVRQDYTF. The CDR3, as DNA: TGTGCCTGGAGCTTGCATAAGGGAGTAAGGCAGGACTACACCTTC.